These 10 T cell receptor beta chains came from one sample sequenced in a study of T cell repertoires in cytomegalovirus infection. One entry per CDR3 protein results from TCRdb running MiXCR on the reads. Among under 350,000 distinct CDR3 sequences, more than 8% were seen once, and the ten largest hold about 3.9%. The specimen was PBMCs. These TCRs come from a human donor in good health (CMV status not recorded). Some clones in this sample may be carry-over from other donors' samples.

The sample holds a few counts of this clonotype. CDR3 nucleotide sequence: TGCGCCAGCAGGGTCGGACCCGGGTACGAGCAGTACTTC. Its protein is CASRVGPGYEQYF. The gene calls are TRBV10-1 and TRBJ2-7; D gene unclear. CDR3 length equals 13 residues. V was shortened by 6 bases and J by 4 bases, with 13 bases between the two germline ends. Germline V gene sequence: CDR1 WNHNN, CDR2 SYGVQD (reference sequence).

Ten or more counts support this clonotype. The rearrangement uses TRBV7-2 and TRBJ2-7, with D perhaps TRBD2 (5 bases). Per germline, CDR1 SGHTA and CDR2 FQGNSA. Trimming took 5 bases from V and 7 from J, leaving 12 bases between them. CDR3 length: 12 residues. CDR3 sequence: CASSPSRGEQYF. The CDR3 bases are TGTGCCAGCAGCCCATCACGGGGTGAGCAGTACTTC.

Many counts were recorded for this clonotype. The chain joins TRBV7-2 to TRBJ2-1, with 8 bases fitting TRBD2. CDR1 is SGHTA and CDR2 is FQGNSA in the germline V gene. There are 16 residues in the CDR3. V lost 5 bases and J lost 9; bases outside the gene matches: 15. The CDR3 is CASSLKLERERGEQFF. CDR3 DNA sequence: TGTGCCAGCAGCCTAAAGTTGGAGCGGGAGAGGGGTGAGCAGTTCTTC. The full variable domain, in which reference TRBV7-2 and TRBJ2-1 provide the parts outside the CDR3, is GAGVSQSPSNKVTEKGKDVELRCDPISGHTALYWYRQSLGQGLEFLIYFQGNSAPDKSGLPSDRFSAERTGGSVSTLTIQRTQQEDSAVYLCASSLKLERERGEQFFGPGTRLTVL.

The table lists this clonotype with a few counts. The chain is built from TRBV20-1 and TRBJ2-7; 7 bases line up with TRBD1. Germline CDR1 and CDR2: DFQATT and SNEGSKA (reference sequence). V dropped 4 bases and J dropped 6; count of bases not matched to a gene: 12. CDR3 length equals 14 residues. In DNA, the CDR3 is TGCAGTGCTAAAGCCAACCGGGACAGCGGCGAGCAGTACTTC. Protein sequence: CSAKANRDSGEQYF.

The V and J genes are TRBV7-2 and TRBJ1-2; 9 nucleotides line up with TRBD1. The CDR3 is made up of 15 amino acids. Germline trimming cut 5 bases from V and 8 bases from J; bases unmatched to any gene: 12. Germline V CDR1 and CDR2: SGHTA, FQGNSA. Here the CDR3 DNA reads TGTGCCAGCAGCCCCGAACGGACAGGGGATAACGGCTACACCTTC. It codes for CASSPERTGDNGYTF.

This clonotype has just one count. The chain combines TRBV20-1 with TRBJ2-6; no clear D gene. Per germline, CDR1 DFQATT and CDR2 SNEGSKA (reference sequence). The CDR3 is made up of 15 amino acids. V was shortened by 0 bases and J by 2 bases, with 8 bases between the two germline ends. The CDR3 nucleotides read TGCAGTGCTAGAGATCTCCGCACTGGGGCCAACGTCCTGACTTTC. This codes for CSARDLRTGANVLTF.

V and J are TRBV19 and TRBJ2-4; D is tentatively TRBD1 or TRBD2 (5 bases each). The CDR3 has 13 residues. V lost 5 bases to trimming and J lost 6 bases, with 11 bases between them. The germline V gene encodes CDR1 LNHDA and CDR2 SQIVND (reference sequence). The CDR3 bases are TGTGCCAGTAGTGACCGGGACGGAAACATTCAGTACTTC. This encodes CASSDRDGNIQYF.

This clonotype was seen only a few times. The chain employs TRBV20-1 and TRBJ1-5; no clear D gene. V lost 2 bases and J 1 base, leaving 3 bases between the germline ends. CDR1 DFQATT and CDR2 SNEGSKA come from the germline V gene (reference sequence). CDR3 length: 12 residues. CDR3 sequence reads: CSARFSNQPQHF. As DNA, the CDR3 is TGCAGTGCTAGATTCAGCAATCAGCCCCAGCATTTT.

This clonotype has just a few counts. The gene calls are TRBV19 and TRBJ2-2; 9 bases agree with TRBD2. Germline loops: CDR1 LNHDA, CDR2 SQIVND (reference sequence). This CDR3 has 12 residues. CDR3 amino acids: CGAGGVTGELFF. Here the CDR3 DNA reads TGTGGAGCGGGAGGAGTCACCGGGGAGCTGTTTTTT.

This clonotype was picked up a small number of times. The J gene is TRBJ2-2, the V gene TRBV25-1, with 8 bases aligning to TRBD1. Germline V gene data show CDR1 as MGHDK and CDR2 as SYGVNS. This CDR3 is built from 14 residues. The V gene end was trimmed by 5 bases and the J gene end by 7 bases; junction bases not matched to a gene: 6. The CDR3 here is CASSNQGAGGELFF. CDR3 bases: TGTGCCAGCAGTAACCAGGGGGCGGGCGGGGAGCTGTTTTTT. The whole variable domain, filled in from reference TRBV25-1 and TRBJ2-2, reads EADIYQTPRYLVIGTGKKITLECSQTMGHDKMYWYQQDPGMELHLIHYSYGVNSTEKGDLSSESTVSRIRTEHFPLTLESARPSHTSQYLCASSNQGAGGELFFGEGSRLTVL.